This T cell receptor beta chain was profiled in a study of response to subunit inactivated influenza vaccine. The CDR3 sequence is 17 residues long. Germline loops: CDR1 DFQATT, CDR2 SNEGSKA (reference sequence). V was clipped by 0 bases and J by 0 bases, with 15 bases between them. TCRdb used MiXCR to reprocess the RT-PCR reads, holding one entry per CDR3 protein. The table includes 800,000 to 1,000,000 distinct CDR3 sequences, 21% detected once. This TCR came from a man aged 45-65 years who received an inactivated influenza vaccine. This specimen consisted of PBMCs from blood, obtained 4 to 6 days after vaccination. The rearrangement links TRBV20-1 to TRBJ2-1, with D possibly TRBD2 on 5 matching bases. The CDR3 bases are TGCAGTGCTAGAGATAGGAGGATCACCACCTCCTACAATGAGCAGTTCTTC. The encoded protein is CSARDRRITTSYNEQFF.